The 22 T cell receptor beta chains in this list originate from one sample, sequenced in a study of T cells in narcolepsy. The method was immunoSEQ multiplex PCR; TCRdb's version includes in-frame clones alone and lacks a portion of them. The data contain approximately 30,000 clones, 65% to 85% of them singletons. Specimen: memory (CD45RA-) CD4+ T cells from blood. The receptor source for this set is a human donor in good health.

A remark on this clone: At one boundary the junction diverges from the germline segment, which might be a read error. The CDR3 sequence is CASSLGIGGGGPEQYF. In DNA, the CDR3 is TGTGCCAGCAGTTTAGGAATCGGGGGCGGGGGGCCCGAGCAGTACTTC. The gene calls are TRBV7-9 and TRBJ2-7, with 8 positions matching TRBD2. The CDR3 spans 16 residues. Germline lookup yields CDR1 SEHNR and CDR2 FQNEAQ (reference sequence).

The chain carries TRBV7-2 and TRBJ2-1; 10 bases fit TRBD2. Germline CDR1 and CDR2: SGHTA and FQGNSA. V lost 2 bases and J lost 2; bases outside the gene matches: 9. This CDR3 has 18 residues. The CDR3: CASSLIRRSGRAYNEQFF. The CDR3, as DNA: TGTGCCAGCAGCTTAATCCGGAGGAGCGGGAGGGCCTACAATGAGCAGTTCTTC.

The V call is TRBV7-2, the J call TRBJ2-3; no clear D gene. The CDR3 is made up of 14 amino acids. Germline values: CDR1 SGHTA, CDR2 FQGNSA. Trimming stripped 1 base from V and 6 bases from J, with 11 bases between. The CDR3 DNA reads TGTGCCAGCAGCTTAGGGGGTAGCAAGGATACGCAGTATTTT. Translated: CASSLGGSKDTQYF.

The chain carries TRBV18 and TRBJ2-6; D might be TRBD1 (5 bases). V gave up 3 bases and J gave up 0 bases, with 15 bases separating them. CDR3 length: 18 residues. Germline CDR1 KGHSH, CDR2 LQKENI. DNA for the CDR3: TGTGCCAGCTCACCCCCTAGGGGCGCCCACTCTGGGGCCAACGTCCTGACTTTC. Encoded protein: CASSPPRGAHSGANVLTF. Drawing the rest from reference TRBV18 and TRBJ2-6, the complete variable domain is NAGVMQNPRHLVRRRGQEARLRCSPMKGHSHVYWYRQLPEEGLKFMVYLQKENIIDESGMPKERFSAEFPKEGPSILRIQQVVRGDSAAYFCASSPPRGAHSGANVLTFGAGSRLTVL.

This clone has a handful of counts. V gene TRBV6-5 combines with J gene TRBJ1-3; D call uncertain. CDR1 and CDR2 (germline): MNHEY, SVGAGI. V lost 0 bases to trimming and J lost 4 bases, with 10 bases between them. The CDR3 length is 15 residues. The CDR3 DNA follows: TGTGCCAGCAGTTACTCGAGCGATATCGGAAACACCATATATTTT. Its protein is CASSYSSDIGNTIYF.

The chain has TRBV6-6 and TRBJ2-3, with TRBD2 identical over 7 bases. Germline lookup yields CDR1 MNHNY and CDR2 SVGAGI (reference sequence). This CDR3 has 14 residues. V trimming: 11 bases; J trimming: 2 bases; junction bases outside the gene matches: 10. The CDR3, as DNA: TGTGCCGTTGCGGCGGGGGAAACCACAGATACGCAGTATTTT. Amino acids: CAVAAGETTDTQYF.

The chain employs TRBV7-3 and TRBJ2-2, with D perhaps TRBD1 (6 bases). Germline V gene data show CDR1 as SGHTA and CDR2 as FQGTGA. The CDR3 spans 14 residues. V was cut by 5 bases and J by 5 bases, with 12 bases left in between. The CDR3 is CASSPQGGTGELFF. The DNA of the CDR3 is TGTGCCAGCAGCCCACAGGGTGGAACCGGGGAGCTGTTTTTT.

This chain's CDR3 is CASSINSGSSDTQYF. CDR3 bases: TGTGCCAGCAGCATAAATAGCGGGAGCTCAGATACGCAGTATTTT. The chain has TRBV7-8 and TRBJ2-3; 9 bases match TRBD2. V gave up 5 bases and J gave up 4 bases; unmatched junction bases: 7. Germline values: CDR1 SGHVS, CDR2 FQNEAQ. The CDR3 runs to 15 residues.

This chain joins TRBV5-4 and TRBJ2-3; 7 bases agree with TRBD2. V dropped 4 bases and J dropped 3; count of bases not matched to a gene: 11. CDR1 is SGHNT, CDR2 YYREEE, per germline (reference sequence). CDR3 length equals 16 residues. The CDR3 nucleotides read TGTGCCAGCAGCCAAGGTAGGACTAGATCTACAGATACGCAGTATTTT. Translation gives CASSQGRTRSTDTQYF. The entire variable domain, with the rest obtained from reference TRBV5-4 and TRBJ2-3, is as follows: ETGVTQSPTHLIKTRGQQVTLRCSSQSGHNTVSWYQQALGQGPQFIFQYYREEENGRGNFPPRFSGLQFPNYSSELNVNALELDDSALYLCASSQGRTRSTDTQYFGPGTRLTVL.

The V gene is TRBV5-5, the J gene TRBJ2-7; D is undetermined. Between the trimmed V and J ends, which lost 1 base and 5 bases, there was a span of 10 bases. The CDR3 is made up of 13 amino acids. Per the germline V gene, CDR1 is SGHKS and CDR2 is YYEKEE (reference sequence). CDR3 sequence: CASSLLLSHEQYF. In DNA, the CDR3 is TGTGCCAGCAGCTTGTTACTGTCCCACGAGCAGTACTTC. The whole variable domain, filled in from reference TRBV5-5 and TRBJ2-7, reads DAGVTQSPTHLIKTRGQQVTLRCSPISGHKSVSWYQQVLGQGPQFIFQYYEKEERGRGNFPDRFSARQFPNYSSELNVNALLLGDSALYLCASSLLLSHEQYFGPGTRLTVT.

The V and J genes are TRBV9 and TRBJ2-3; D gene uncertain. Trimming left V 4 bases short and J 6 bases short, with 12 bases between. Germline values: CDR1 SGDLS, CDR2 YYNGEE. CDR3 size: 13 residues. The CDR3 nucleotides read TGTGCCAGCAGCTCTTTTACCGGGGATACGCAGTATTTT. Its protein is CASSSFTGDTQYF.

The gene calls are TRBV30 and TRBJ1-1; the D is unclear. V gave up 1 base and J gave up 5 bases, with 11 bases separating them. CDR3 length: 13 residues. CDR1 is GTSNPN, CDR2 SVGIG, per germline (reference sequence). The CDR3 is CAWSAGRDTEAFF. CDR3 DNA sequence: TGTGCCTGGAGTGCGGGGAGGGATACTGAAGCTTTCTTT.

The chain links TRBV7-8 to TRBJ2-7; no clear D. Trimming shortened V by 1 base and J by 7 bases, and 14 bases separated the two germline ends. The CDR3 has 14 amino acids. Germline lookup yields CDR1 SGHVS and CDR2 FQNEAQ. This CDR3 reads CASSLDASSGEQYF. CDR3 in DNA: TGTGCCAGCAGCTTAGATGCTTCCTCTGGGGAGCAGTACTTC. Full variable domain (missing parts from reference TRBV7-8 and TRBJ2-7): GAGVSQSPRYKVAKRGQDVALRCDPISGHVSLFWYQQALGQGPEFLTYFQNEAQLDKSGLPSDRFFAERPEGSVSTLKIQRTQQEDSAVYLCASSLDASSGEQYFGPGTRLTVT.

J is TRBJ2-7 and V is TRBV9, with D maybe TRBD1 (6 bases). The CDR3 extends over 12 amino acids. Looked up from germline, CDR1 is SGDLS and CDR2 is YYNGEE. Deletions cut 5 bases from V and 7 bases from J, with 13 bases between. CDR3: CASSTGLREQYF. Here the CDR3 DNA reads TGTGCCAGCAGTACAGGGTTAAGGGAGCAGTACTTC. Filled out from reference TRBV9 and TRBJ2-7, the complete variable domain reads DSGVTQTPKHLITATGQRVTLRCSPRSGDLSVYWYQQSLDQGLQFLIQYYNGEERAKGNILERFSAQQFPDLHSELNLSSLELGDSALYFCASSTGLREQYFGPGTRLTVT.

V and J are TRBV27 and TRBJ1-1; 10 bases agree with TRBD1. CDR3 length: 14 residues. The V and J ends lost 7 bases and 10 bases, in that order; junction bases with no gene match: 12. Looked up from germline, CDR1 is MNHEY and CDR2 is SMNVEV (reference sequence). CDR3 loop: CASKVWGTGEVAFF. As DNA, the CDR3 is TGTGCCAGCAAAGTTTGGGGGACAGGGGAAGTAGCTTTCTTT.

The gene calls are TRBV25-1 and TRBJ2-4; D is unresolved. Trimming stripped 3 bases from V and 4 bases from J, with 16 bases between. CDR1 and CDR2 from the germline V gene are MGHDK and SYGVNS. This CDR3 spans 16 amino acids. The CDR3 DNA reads TGTGCCAGCAGTGATTGCTACCCGGGTACTAAAAACATTCAGTACTTC. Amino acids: CASSDCYPGTKNIQYF.

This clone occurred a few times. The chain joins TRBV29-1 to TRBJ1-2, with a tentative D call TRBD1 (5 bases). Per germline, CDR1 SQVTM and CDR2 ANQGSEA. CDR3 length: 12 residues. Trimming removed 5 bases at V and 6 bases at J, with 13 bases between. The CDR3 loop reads CSVWGGEHGYTF. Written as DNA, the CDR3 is TGCAGCGTTTGGGGCGGAGAACATGGCTACACCTTC.

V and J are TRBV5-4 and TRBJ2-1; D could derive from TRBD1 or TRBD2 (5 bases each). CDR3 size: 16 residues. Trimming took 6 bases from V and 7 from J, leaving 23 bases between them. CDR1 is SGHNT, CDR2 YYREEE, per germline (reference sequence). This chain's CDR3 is CASTRGAGAGANEQFF. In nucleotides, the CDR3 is TGTGCCAGCACTCGCGGCGCGGGCGCCGGGGCTAATGAGCAGTTCTTC.

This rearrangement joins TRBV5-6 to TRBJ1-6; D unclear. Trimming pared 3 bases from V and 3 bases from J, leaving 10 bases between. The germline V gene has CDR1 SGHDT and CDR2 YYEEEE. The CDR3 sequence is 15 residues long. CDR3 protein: CASSYRTDYNSPLHF. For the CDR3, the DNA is TGTGCCAGCAGCTATAGGACGGACTATAATTCACCCCTCCACTTT.

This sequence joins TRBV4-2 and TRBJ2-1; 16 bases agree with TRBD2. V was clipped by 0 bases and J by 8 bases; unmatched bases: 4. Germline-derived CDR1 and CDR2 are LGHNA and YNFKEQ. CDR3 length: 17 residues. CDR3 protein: CASSQEEGLAGGHEQFF. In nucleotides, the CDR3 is TGTGCCAGCAGCCAAGAAGAGGGACTAGCGGGGGGGCATGAGCAGTTCTTC.

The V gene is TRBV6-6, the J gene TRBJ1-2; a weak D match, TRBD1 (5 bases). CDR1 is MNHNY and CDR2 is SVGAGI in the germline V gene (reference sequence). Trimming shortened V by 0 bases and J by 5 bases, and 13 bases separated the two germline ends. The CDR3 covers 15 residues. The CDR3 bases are TGTGCCAGCAGTTACTCATCGGGGGGAGGGTATGGCTACACCTTC. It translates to CASSYSSGGGYGYTF.

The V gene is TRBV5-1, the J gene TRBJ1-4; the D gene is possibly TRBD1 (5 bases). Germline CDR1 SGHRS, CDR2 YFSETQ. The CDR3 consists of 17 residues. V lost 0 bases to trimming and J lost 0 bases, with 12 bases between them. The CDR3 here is CASSLAQGSSTNEKLFF. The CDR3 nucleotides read TGCGCCAGCAGCTTGGCCCAGGGTTCTTCAACTAATGAAAAACTGTTTTTT. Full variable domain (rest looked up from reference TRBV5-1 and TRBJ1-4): KAGVTQTPRYLIKTRGQQVTLSCSPISGHRSVSWYQQTPGQGLQFLFEYFSETQRNKGNFPGRFSGRQFSNSRSEMNVSTLELGDSALYLCASSLAQGSSTNEKLFFGSGTQLSVL.